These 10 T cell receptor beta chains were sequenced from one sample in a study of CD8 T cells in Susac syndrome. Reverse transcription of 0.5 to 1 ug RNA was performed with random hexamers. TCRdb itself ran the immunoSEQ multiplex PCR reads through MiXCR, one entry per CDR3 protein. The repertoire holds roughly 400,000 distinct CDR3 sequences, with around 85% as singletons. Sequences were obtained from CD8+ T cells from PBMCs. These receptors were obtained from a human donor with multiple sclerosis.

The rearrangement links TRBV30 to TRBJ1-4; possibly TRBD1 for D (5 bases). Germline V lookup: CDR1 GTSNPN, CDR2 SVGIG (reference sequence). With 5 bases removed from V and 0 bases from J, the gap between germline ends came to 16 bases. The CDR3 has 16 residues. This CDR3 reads CAWGAEGISTNEKLFF. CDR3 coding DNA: TGTGCCTGGGGGGCAGAGGGTATTTCAACTAATGAAAAACTGTTTTTT.

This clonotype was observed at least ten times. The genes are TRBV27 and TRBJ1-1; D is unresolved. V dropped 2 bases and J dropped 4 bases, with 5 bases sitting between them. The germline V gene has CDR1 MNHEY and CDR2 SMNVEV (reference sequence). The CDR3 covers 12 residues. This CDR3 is CASSLDGTEAFF. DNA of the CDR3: TGTGCCAGCAGTTTAGACGGCACTGAAGCTTTCTTT.

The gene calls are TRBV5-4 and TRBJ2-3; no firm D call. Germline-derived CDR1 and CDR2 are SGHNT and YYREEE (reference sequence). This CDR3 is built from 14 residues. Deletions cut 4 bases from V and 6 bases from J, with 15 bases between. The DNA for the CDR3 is TGTGCCAGCAGCCCCCTCGGAGATGGGGATACGCAGTATTTT. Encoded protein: CASSPLGDGDTQYF.

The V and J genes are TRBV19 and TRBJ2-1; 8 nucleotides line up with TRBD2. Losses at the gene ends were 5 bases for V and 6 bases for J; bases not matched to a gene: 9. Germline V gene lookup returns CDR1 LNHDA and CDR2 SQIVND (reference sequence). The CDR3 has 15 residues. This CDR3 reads CASSAWREDRNEQFF. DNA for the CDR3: TGTGCCAGTAGTGCGTGGCGGGAGGATCGCAATGAGCAGTTCTTC.

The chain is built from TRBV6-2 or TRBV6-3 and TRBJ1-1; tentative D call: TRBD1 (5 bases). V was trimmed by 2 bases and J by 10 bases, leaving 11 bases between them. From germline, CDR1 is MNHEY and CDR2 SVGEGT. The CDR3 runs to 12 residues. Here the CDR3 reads CASSYAGPTAFF. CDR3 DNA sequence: TGTGCCAGCAGTTACGCGGGGCCCACAGCTTTCTTT.

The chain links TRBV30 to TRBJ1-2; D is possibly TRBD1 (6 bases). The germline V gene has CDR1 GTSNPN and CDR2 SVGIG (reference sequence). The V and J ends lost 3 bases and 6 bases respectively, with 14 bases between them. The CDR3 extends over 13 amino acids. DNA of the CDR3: TGTGCCTGGAGGGCGGGACACCTTCATGGCTACACCTTC. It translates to CAWRAGHLHGYTF.

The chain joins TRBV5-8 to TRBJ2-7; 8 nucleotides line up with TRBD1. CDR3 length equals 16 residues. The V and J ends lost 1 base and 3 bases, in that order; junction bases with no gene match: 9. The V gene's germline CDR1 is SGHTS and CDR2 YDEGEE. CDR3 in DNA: TGTGCCAGCAGCTTGTTGCTCTGGGACAGGTACTACGAGCAGTACTTC. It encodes CASSLLLWDRYYEQYF.

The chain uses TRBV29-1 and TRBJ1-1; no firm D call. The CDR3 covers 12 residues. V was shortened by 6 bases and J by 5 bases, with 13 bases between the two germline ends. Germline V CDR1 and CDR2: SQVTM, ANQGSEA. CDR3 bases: TGCAGCGTCCTCAGTCTGAGGACTGAAGCTTTCTTT. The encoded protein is CSVLSLRTEAFF.

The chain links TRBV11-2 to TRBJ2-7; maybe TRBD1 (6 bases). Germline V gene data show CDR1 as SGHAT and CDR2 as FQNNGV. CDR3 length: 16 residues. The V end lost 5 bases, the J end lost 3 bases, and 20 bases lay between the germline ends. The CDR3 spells CASSRWNTGSDYEQYF. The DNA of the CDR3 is TGTGCCAGCAGCCGGTGGAATACAGGGTCTGACTACGAGCAGTACTTC.

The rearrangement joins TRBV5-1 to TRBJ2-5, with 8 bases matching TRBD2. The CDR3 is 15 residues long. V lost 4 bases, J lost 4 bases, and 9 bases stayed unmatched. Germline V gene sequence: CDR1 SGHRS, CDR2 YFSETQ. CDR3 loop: CASSVGGAGGETQYF. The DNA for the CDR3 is TGCGCCAGCAGCGTCGGGGGGGCCGGGGGAGAGACCCAGTACTTC.